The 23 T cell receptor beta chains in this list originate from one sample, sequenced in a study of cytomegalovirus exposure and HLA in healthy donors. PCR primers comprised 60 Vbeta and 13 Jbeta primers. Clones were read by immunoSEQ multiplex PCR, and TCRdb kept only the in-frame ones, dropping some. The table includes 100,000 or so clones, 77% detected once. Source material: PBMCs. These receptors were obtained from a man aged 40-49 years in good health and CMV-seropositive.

The CDR3 DNA reads TGTGCCAGCAGCTCCCGGACTAGCGGTTACAATGAGCAGTTCTTC. Translated: CASSSRTSGYNEQFF. The chain carries TRBV14 and TRBJ2-1; 10 bases line up with TRBD2. The germline CDR1 and CDR2 sequences are SGHDN and FVKESK. J lost 4 bases, V lost 5 bases, and 5 bases had no gene match. This CDR3 is 15 amino acids long.

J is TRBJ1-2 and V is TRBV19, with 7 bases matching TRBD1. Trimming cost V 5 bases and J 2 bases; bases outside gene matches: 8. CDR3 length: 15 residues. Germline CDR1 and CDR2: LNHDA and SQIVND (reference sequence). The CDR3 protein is CASSVLQGGNYGYTF. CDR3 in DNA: TGTGCCAGTAGTGTTCTCCAGGGGGGAAACTATGGCTACACCTTC.

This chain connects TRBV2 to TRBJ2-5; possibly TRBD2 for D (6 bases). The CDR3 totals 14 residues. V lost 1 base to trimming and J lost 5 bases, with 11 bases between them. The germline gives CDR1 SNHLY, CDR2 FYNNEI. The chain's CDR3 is CASSEGRVLETQYF. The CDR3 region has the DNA TGTGCCAGCAGTGAAGGGAGGGTTTTGGAGACCCAGTACTTC.

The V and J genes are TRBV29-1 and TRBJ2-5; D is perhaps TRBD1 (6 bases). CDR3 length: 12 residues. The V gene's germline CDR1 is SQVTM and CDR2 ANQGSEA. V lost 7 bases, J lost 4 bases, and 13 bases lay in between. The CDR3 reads CSAAQGRETQYF. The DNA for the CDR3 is TGCAGCGCGGCTCAGGGGAGAGAGACCCAGTACTTC. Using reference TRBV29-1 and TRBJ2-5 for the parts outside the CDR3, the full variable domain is SAVISQKPSRDICQRGTSLTIQCQVDSQVTMMFWYRQQPGQSLTLIATANQGSEATYESGFVIDKFPISRPNLTFSTLTVSNMSPEDSSIYLCSAAQGRETQYFGPGTRLLVL.

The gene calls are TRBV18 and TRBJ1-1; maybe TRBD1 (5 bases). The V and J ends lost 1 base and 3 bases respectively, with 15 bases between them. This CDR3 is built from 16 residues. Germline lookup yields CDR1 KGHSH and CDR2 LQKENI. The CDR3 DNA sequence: TGTGCCAGCTCACCACGCGGTGCAGGGTTGTACACTGAAGCTTTCTTT. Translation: CASSPRGAGLYTEAFF.

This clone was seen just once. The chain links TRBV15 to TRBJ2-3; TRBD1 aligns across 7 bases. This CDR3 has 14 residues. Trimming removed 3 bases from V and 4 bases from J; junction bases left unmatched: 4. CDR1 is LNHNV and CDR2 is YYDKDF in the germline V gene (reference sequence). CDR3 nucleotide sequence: TGTGCCACCAGCAGGACGCAGGGGGCAGATACGCAGTATTTT. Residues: CATSRTQGADTQYF.

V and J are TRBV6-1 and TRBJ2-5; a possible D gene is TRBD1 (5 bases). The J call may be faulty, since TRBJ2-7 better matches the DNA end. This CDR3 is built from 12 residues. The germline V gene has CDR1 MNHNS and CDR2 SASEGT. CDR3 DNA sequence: TGTGCCAGCAGGCTCCAGGGTCCCGAGCAGTACTTC. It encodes CASRLQGPEQYF.

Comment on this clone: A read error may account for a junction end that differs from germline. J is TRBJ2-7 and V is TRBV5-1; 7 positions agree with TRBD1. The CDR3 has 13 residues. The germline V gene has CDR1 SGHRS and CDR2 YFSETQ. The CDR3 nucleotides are TGCGCCAGCAGCTCGTCATCTCGGGACAGCCTCTTCTTC. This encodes CASSSSSRDSLFF.

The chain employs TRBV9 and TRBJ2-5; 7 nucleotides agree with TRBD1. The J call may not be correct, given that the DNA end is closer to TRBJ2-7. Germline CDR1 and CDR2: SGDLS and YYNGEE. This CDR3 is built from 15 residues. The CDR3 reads CASSPSTGFSYEQYF. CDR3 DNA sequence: TGTGCCAGCAGCCCCTCGACAGGGTTCTCCTACGAGCAGTACTTC.

The CDR3 sequence: CASSQDGTTFYYEQYF. The CDR3 DNA sequence: TGTGCCAGCAGCCAGGACGGGACTACCTTCTACTACGAGCAGTACTTC. V and J are TRBV4-2 and TRBJ2-5; TRBD2 agrees at 7 bases. The J call could be wrong; TRBJ2-7 is a better fit for the DNA end. This CDR3 contains 16 residues. Germline loops: CDR1 LGHNA, CDR2 YNFKEQ.

CDR3 sequence (DNA): TGTGCCATCAGTGACCGGGACAGAGAAGTCGGTGGCTACACCTTC. It is translated as CAISDRDREVGGYTF. V and J are TRBV10-3 and TRBJ1-2, with TRBD1 matching 7 bases. This CDR3 contains 15 residues. V shed 3 bases, J shed 7 bases, and the junction held 11 bases outside the gene matches. From germline, CDR1 is ENHRY and CDR2 SYGVKD.

As DNA, the CDR3 is TGTGCCAGCAGCCCAGGGGCGGGGAACACCGGGGAGCTGTTTTTT. Translating gives CASSPGAGNTGELFF. The chain has TRBV7-2 and TRBJ2-2; D possibly corresponds to TRBD1 (6 bases). The germline CDR1 and CDR2 sequences are SGHTA and FQGNSA. The length of the CDR3 is 15 residues. Trimming took 5 bases from V and 1 from J, leaving 11 bases between them. Combining the CDR3 with reference TRBV7-2 and TRBJ2-2 gives the whole variable domain GAGVSQSPSNKVTEKGKDVELRCDPISGHTALYWYRQSLGQGLEFLIYFQGNSAPDKSGLPSDRFSAERTGGSVSTLTIQRTQQEDSAVYLCASSPGAGNTGELFFGEGSRLTVL.

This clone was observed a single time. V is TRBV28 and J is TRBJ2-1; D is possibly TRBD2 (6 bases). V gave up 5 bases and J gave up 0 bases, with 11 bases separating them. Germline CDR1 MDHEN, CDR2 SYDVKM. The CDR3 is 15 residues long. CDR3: CASSERGSSYNEQFF. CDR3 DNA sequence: TGTGCCAGCAGTGAACGGGGGAGCTCCTACAATGAGCAGTTCTTC.

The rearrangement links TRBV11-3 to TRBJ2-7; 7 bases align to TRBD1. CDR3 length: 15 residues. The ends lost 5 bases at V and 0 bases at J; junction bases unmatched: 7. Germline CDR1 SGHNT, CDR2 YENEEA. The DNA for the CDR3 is TGTGCCAGCAGCCAGTCGACAGGGAGCTCCTACGAGCAGTACTTC. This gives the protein CASSQSTGSSYEQYF.

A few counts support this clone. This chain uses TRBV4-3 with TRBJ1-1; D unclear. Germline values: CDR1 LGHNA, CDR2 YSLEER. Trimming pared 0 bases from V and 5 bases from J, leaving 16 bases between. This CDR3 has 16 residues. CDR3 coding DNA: TGCGCCAGCAGCCAAGATTGGAGGGTGGGATGGACTGAAGCTTTCTTT. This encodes CASSQDWRVGWTEAFF.

CDR3 in amino acids: CASSLEGLKETQYF. The CDR3 DNA is TGTGCCAGCAGCTTAGAGGGACTTAAAGAGACCCAGTACTTC. The chain uses TRBV7-2 and TRBJ2-5, with D possibly being TRBD2 (6 bases). This CDR3 has 14 residues. Trimming pared 1 base from V and 3 bases from J, leaving 9 bases between. In germline, CDR1 is SGHTA, CDR2 FQGNSA.

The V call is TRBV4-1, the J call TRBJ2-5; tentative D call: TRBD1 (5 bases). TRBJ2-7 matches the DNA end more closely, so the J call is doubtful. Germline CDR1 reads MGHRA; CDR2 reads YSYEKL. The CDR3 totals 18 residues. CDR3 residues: CASSQEGHRVSPAYEQYF. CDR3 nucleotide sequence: TGCGCCAGCAGCCAAGAGGGGCATAGGGTCTCTCCCGCTTACGAGCAGTACTTC.

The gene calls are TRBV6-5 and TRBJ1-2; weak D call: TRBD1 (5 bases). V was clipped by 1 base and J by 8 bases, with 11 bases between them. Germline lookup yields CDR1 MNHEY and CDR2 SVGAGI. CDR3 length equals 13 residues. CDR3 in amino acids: CASSYWKGNGYTF. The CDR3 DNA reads TGTGCCAGCAGTTACTGGAAGGGGAACGGCTACACCTTC.

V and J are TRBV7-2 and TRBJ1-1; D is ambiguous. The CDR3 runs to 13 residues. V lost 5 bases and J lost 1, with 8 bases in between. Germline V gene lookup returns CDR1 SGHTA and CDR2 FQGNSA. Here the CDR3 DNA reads TGTGCCAGCAGCCGAACAACGAACACTGAAGCTTTCTTT. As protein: CASSRTTNTEAFF.

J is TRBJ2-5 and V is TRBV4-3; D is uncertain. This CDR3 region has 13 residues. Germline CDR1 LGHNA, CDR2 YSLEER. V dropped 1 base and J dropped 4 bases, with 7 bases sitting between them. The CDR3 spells CASSQVVRETQYF. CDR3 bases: TGCGCCAGCAGCCAAGTTGTCAGAGAGACCCAGTACTTC.

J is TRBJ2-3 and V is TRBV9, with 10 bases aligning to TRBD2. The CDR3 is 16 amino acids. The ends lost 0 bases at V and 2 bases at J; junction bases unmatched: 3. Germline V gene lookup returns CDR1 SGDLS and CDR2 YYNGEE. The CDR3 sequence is CASSVGTSGHTDTQYF. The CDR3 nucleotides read TGTGCCAGCAGCGTAGGGACTAGCGGCCACACAGATACGCAGTATTTT. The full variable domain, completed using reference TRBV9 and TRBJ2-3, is DSGVTQTPKHLITATGQRVTLRCSPRSGDLSVYWYQQSLDQGLQFLIQYYNGEERAKGNILERFSAQQFPDLHSELNLSSLELGDSALYFCASSVGTSGHTDTQYFGPGTRLTVL.

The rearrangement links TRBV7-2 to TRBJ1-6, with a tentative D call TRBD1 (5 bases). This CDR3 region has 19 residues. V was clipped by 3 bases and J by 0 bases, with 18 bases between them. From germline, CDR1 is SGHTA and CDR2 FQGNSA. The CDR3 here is CASSFPRSQADSYNSPLHF. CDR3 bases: TGTGCCAGCAGCTTCCCCCGATCACAGGCTGACTCCTATAATTCACCCCTCCACTTT.

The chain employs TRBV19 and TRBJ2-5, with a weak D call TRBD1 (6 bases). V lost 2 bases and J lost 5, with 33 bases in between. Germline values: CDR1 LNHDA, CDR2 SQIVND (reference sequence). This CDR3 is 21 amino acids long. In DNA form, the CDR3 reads TGTGCCAGTAGTATATATGGGCACCCCGACGCGCCCGGGACACCTTCCGAGACCCAGTACTTC. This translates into CASSIYGHPDAPGTPSETQYF.